The next 21 T cell receptor beta chains were all read from a single sample in a study of beta chain features in type 1 diabetes. Expressed TCRB transcripts were sequenced, since all the RNA that had been isolated was reverse transcribed. Assay used: immunoSEQ multiplex PCR; TCRdb lists only in-frame clones, some missing. The sample yields around 690,000 clones, around 12% seen once. These receptors are not linked to any known antigen. Study-wide results and caveats: Shortening that was moderate but significant affected the TCRB CDR3s of Type 1 diabetes patients in all four CD4+ subsets.

The source material was naive CD4+ T cells from blood. All receptors derive from a man aged 30 to 45 with type 1 diabetes.

V is TRBV4-3 and J is TRBJ1-5; D is perhaps TRBD1 (6 bases). V gave up 0 bases and J gave up 4 bases, with 13 bases separating them. Germline values: CDR1 LGHNA, CDR2 YSLEER. The CDR3 runs to 16 residues. CDR3 in DNA: TGCGCCAGCAGCCAAGATGGGGGCAGCTTAAATCAGCCCCAGCATTTT. Protein: CASSQDGGSLNQPQHF.

This clone was detected a few times. This chain uses TRBV5-1 with TRBJ2-3, with D unresolved. The CDR3 sequence is 14 residues long. Trimming shortened V by 1 base and J by 4 bases, and 10 bases separated the two germline ends. The germline V gene encodes CDR1 SGHRS and CDR2 YFSETQ. This CDR3 reads CASSLPDSADTQYF. CDR3 nucleotide sequence: TGCGCCAGCAGCTTGCCAGATTCAGCAGATACGCAGTATTTT.

As for this clone: The sample holds other DNA sequences that translate to the same CDR3. The rearrangement links TRBV7-2 to TRBJ1-5; TRBD1 aligns across 7 bases. This CDR3 spans 14 amino acids. The V and J ends lost 1 base and 5 bases, in that order; junction bases with no gene match: 2. CDR1 and CDR2 from the germline V gene are SGHTA and FQGNSA. This CDR3 is CASSLGQGYQPQHF. In nucleotides, the CDR3 is TGTGCCAGCAGCTTAGGACAGGGCTATCAGCCCCAGCATTTT.

This clone was observed a handful of times. V and J are TRBV7-9 and TRBJ1-2; weak D call: TRBD1 (5 bases). The germline CDR1 and CDR2 sequences are SEHNR and FQNEAQ (reference sequence). CDR3 length: 15 residues. V was clipped by 2 bases and J by 4 bases, with 14 bases between them. CDR3 DNA: TGTGCCAGCAGCTTATTGGCCAGGGCCAGCTATGGCTACACCTTC. Encoded protein: CASSLLARASYGYTF. Full variable domain (outside the CDR3, taken from reference TRBV7-9 and TRBJ1-2): DTGVSQNPRHKITKRGQNVTFRCDPISEHNRLYWYRQTLGQGPEFLTYFQNEAQLEKSRLLSDRFSAERPKGSFSTLEIQRTEQGDSAMYLCASSLLARASYGYTFGSGTRLTVV.

V is TRBV4-2 and J is TRBJ1-1; 7 positions agree with TRBD1. V lost 1 base and J lost 3; bases outside the gene matches: 5. The CDR3 has 15 amino acids. The germline V gene encodes CDR1 LGHNA and CDR2 YNFKEQ. The DNA for the CDR3 is TGTGCCAGCAGCCAAGGACAGGGAGGCGACACTGAAGCTTTCTTT. Protein: CASSQGQGGDTEAFF.

Only a few counts were recorded for this clone. This chain links TRBV30 with TRBJ2-3, with D unresolved. Germline V gene sequence: CDR1 GTSNPN, CDR2 SVGIG (reference sequence). V lost 3 bases to trimming and J lost 7 bases, with 14 bases between them. The CDR3 contains 13 residues. The DNA for the CDR3 is TGTGCCTGGAGCAATTCCTCCCCGCATACGCAGTATTTT. It translates to CAWSNSSPHTQYF. Together with reference TRBV30 and TRBJ2-3, the CDR3 gives the full variable domain: SQTIHQWPATLVQPVGSPLSLECTVEGTSNPNLYWYRQAAGRGLQLLFYSVGIGQISSEVPQNLSASRPQDRQFILSSKKLLLSDSGFYLCAWSNSSPHTQYFGPGTRLTVL.

This clone was counted a few times. CDR3 in amino acids: CASSTLGYGYTF. The DNA for the CDR3 is TGTGCCAGCAGTACTTTAGGCTATGGCTACACCTTC. J is TRBJ1-2 and V is TRBV2; D uncertain. Trimming removed 5 bases from V and 4 bases from J, with 8 bases in between. This CDR3 comprises 12 residues. Germline CDR1 SNHLY, CDR2 FYNNEI.

Remarks on this clone: Within the sample, other DNA sequences also encode this same CDR3. V and J are TRBV28 and TRBJ1-5; D is unclear. Germline CDR1 is MDHEN and CDR2 is SYDVKM. The V and J ends lost 2 bases and 7 bases respectively, with 6 bases between them. The CDR3 runs to 12 residues. For the CDR3, the DNA is TGTGCCAGCAGTTTAGTTAACCAGCCCCAGCATTTT. Protein: CASSLVNQPQHF.

This clone was counted between two and nine times. This chain connects TRBV5-1 to TRBJ2-1; 12 bases fit TRBD2. Germline CDR1 reads SGHRS; CDR2 reads YFSETQ. Germline trimming cut 0 bases from V and 3 bases from J; bases unmatched to any gene: 7. This CDR3 is built from 18 residues. For the CDR3, the DNA is TGCGCCAGCAGCTTGGAAACCGGGACTAGCGGGTTCTACAATGAGCAGTTCTTC. Amino acids: CASSLETGTSGFYNEQFF.

Only a few counts were recorded for this clone. The chain is built from TRBV7-8 and TRBJ2-1; possible D gene TRBD2, 5 bases. CDR3 length: 14 amino acids. V lost 4 bases and J lost 8, with 15 bases in between. CDR1 is SGHVS, CDR2 FQNEAQ, per germline. CDR3 coding DNA: TGTGCCAGCAGCTGGGCACTAGGTGGGGATGAGCAGTTCTTC. It encodes CASSWALGGDEQFF.

This clone was detected only a few times. The rearrangement uses TRBV10-3 and TRBJ1-6, with D uncertain. The CDR3 totals 14 residues. V gave up 2 bases and J gave up 9 bases, with 11 bases separating them. Germline lookup yields CDR1 ENHRY and CDR2 SYGVKD. Written as DNA, the CDR3 is TGTGCCATCAGTGAGCTCAACGACGGTTCACCCCTCCACTTT. Protein sequence: CAISELNDGSPLHF.

V is TRBV18 and J is TRBJ2-1; 9 bases line up with TRBD2. The CDR3 extends over 15 amino acids. Germline V gene sequence: CDR1 KGHSH, CDR2 LQKENI. J gave up 6 bases and V 2 bases, and 5 bases lay outside the gene matches. CDR3 bases: TGTGCCAGCTCACCAAGGCGGGGGGGCTCCAATGAGCAGTTCTTC. It encodes CASSPRRGGSNEQFF.

The chain links TRBV6-6 to TRBJ2-5; no reliable D call. The CDR3 runs to 14 residues. V lost 9 bases, J lost 2 bases, and 16 bases lay in between. The germline CDR1 and CDR2 sequences are MNHNY and SVGAGI (reference sequence). The CDR3 DNA reads as TGTGCCAGTTCGACGGGTTTCGTACAAGAGACCCAGTACTTC. Translating it yields CASSTGFVQETQYF.

V usage is TRBV13 and J usage is TRBJ2-2; maybe TRBD2 (5 bases). The CDR3 totals 16 residues. CDR1 is PRHDT and CDR2 is FYEKMQ in the germline V gene (reference sequence). V was cut by 1 base and J by 4 bases, with 13 bases left in between. CDR3 in amino acids: CASSLEAAPGTGELFF. CDR3 coding DNA: TGTGCCAGCAGCTTAGAAGCGGCGCCGGGCACCGGGGAGCTGTTTTTT. Drawing the rest from reference TRBV13 and TRBJ2-2, the complete variable domain is AAGVIQSPRHLIKEKRETATLKCYPIPRHDTVYWYQQGPGQDPQFLISFYEKMQSDKGSIPDRFSAQQFSDYHSELNMSSLELGDSALYFCASSLEAAPGTGELFFGEGSRLTVL.

This clone was recorded a few times. The V gene is TRBV7-9, the J gene TRBJ1-2; 9 positions match TRBD1. The CDR3 has 15 amino acids. The germline gives CDR1 SEHNR, CDR2 FQNEAQ (reference sequence). The junction had 7 bases not matched to a gene; V was cut back by 5 bases and J by 3 bases. This CDR3 is CASSQDRGGYYGYTF. CDR3 bases: TGTGCCAGCAGCCAGGACAGGGGAGGTTACTATGGCTACACCTTC.

This clone was found a few times. The J gene is TRBJ1-5, the V gene TRBV6-1; D perhaps matches TRBD1 (5 bases). V was cut by 2 bases and J by 5 bases, with 7 bases left in between. CDR1 MNHNS and CDR2 SASEGT come from the germline V gene. The CDR3 is 13 residues long. This CDR3 reads CASSEQGDQPQHF. The DNA of the CDR3 is TGTGCCAGCAGTGAACAGGGTGATCAGCCCCAGCATTTT.

J is TRBJ2-7 and V is TRBV13, with D perhaps TRBD1 (6 bases). Per the germline V gene, CDR1 is PRHDT and CDR2 is FYEKMQ (reference sequence). Trimming stripped 7 bases from V and 4 bases from J, with 20 bases between. The CDR3 length is 15 residues. CDR3 residues: CASKQYREEDYEQYF. CDR3 in DNA: TGTGCCAGCAAACAATACAGGGAAGAGGATTACGAGCAGTACTTC.

The chain employs TRBV4-1 and TRBJ2-3; 11 bases agree with TRBD2. Germline assignment: CDR1 MGHRA and CDR2 YSYEKL. Germline trimming cut 2 bases from V and 0 bases from J; bases unmatched to any gene: 13. The CDR3 runs 20 residues. The CDR3 nucleotides read TGCGCCAGCAGCCAATCGGCTAGCGGGGGGCTAGGGTTTAGCACAGATACGCAGTATTTT. This encodes CASSQSASGGLGFSTDTQYF.

The chain has TRBV7-2 and TRBJ1-2; D is ambiguous. Germline-derived CDR1 and CDR2 are SGHTA and FQGNSA. The CDR3 extends over 15 amino acids. The ends were cut back, 5 bases at V and 5 bases at J, with 18 bases in the middle. The CDR3 nucleotides read TGTGCCAGCAGCACCTCCGGAGGCTGGGAATATGGCTACACCTTC. Residues: CASSTSGGWEYGYTF.

V is TRBV5-1 and J is TRBJ2-7; 7 nucleotides match TRBD1. The CDR3 loop spans 15 amino acids. Trimming removed 0 bases from V and 2 bases from J; junction bases left unmatched: 5. Germline loops: CDR1 SGHRS, CDR2 YFSETQ. CDR3 sequence reads: CASSLVTGQTYEQYF. As DNA, the CDR3 is TGCGCCAGCAGCTTGGTGACAGGGCAAACCTACGAGCAGTACTTC.

CDR3 coding DNA: TGCGCCAGCAGCCAAGGGCAAGGGACCCAGCCCCAGCATTTT. Translation gives CASSQGQGTQPQHF. The chain links TRBV4-3 to TRBJ1-5; TRBD1 might be the D (5 bases). V was pared by 1 base and J by 7 bases, with 11 bases between. This CDR3 region has 14 residues. Per the germline V gene, CDR1 is LGHNA and CDR2 is YSLEER.